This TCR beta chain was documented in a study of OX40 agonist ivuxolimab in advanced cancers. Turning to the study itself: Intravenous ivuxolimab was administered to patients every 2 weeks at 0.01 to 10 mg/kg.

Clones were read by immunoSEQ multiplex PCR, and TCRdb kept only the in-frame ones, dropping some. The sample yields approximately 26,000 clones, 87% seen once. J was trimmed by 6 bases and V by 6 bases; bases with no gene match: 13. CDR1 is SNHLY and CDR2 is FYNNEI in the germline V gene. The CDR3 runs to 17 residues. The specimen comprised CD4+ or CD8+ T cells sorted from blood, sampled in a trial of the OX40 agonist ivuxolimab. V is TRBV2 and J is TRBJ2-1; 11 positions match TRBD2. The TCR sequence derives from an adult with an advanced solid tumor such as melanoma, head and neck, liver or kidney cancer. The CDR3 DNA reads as TGTGCCAGCAGGAGCTCACCGGGACTAGCGGTAGGCAATGAGCAGTTCTTC. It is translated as CASRSSPGLAVGNEQFF.